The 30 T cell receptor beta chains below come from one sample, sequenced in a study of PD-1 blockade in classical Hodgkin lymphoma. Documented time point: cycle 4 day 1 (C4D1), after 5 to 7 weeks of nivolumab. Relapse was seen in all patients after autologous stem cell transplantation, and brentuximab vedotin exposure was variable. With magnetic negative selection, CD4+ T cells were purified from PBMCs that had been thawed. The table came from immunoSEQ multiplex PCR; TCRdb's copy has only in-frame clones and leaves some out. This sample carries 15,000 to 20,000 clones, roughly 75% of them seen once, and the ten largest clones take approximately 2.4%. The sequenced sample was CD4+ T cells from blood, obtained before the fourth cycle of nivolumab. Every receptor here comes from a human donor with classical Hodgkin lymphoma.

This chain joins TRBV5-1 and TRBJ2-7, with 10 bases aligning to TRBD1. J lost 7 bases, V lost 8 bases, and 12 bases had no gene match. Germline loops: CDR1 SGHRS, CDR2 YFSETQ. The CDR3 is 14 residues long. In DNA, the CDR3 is TGCGCCAGTAACCCCGGGACAGGGGACCAGGAGCAGTACTTC. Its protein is CASNPGTGDQEQYF.

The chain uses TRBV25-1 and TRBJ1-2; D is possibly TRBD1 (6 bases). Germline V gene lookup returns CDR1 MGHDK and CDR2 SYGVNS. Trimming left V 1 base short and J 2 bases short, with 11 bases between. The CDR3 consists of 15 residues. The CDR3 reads CASSELGTTNYGYTF. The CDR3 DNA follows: TGTGCCAGCAGTGAATTAGGGACAACCAACTATGGCTACACCTTC.

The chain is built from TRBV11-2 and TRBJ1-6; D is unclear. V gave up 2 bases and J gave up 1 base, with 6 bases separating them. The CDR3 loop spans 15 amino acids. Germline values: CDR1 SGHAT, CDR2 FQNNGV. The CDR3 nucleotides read TGTGCCAGCAGCTTACTCGGTTCCTATAATTCACCCCTCCACTTT. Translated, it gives CASSLLGSYNSPLHF.

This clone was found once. CDR3 in amino acids: CASGLGDTGELFF. In DNA, the CDR3 is TGTGCTAGTGGTTTGGGGGACACCGGGGAGCTGTTTTTT. This rearrangement joins TRBV12-5 to TRBJ2-2; unclear D gene. Germline V gives CDR1 LGHNT, CDR2 FRNRAP. The CDR3 runs 13 residues. Trimming removed 1 base at V and 3 bases at J, with 3 bases between.

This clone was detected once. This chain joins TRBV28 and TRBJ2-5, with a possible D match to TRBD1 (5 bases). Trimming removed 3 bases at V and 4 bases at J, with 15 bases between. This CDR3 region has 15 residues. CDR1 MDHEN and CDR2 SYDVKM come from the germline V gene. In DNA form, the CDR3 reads TGTGCCAGCAGTTTCTCAAACAGGCCCGGAGAGACCCAGTACTTC. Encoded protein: CASSFSNRPGETQYF.

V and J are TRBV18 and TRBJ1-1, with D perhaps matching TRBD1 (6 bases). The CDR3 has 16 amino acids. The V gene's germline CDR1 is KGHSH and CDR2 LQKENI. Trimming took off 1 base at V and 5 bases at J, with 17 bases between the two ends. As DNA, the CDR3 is TGTGCCAGCTCACCACGCGCTACAGGGAAACAGACTGAAGCTTTCTTT. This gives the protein CASSPRATGKQTEAFF. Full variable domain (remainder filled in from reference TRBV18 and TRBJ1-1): NAGVMQNPRHLVRRRGQEARLRCSPMKGHSHVYWYRQLPEEGLKFMVYLQKENIIDESGMPKERFSAEFPKEGPSILRIQQVVRGDSAAYFCASSPRATGKQTEAFFGQGTRLTVV.

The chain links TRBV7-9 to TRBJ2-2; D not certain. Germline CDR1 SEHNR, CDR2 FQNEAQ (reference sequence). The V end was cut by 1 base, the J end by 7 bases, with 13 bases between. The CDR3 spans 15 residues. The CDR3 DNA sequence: TGTGCCAGCAGCTTAGACGACGCAGGCTTCGGGGAGCTGTTTTTT. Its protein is CASSLDDAGFGELFF. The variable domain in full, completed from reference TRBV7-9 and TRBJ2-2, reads DTGVSQNPRHKITKRGQNVTFRCDPISEHNRLYWYRQTLGQGPEFLTYFQNEAQLEKSRLLSDRFSAERPKGSFSTLEIQRTEQGDSAMYLCASSLDDAGFGELFFGEGSRLTVL.

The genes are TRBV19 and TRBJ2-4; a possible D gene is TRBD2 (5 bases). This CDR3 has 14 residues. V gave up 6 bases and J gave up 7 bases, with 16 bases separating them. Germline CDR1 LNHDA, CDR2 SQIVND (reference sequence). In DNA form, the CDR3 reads TGTGCCAGTAGCCCCGGAGGAGATAGTAACATTCAGTACTTC. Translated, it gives CASSPGGDSNIQYF.

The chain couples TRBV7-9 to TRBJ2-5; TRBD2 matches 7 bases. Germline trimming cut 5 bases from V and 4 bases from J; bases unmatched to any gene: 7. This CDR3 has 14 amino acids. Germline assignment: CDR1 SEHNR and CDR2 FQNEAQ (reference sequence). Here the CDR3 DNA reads TGTGCCAGCAGCAGGAAAGCGGGGAGAGAGACCCAGTACTTC. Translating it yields CASSRKAGRETQYF.

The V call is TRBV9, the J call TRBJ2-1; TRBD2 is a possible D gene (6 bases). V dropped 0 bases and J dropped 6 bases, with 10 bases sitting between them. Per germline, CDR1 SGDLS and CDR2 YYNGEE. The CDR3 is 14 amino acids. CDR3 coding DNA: TGTGCCAGCAGCGTAGGCGGGACCCTCAATGAGCAGTTCTTC. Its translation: CASSVGGTLNEQFF.

Written as DNA, the CDR3 is TGTGCCAGCAGCTTCCGAACTACGTCCTACAATGAGCAGTTCTTC. Residues: CASSFRTTSYNEQFF. This rearrangement joins TRBV7-2 to TRBJ2-1; D not resolved. In germline, CDR1 is SGHTA, CDR2 FQGNSA. The CDR3 spans 15 residues. V lost 3 bases to trimming and J lost 1 base, with 10 bases between them. Full variable domain (rest looked up from reference TRBV7-2 and TRBJ2-1): GAGVSQSPSNKVTEKGKDVELRCDPISGHTALYWYRQSLGQGLEFLIYFQGNSAPDKSGLPSDRFSAERTGGSVSTLTIQRTQQEDSAVYLCASSFRTTSYNEQFFGPGTRLTVL.

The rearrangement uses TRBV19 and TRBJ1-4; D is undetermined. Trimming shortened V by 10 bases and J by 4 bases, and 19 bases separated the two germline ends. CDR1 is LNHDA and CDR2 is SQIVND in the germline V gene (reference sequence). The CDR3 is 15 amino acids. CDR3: CATRFSDSVNEKLFF. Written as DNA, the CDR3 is TGTGCCACCCGATTCAGTGACTCGGTTAATGAAAAACTGTTTTTT.

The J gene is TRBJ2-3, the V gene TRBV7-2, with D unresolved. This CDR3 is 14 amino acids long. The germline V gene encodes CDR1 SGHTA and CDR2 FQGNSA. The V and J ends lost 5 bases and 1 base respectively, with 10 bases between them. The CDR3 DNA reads TGTGCCAGCAGCAGAGACCGAGGCACAGATACGCAGTATTTT. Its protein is CASSRDRGTDTQYF.

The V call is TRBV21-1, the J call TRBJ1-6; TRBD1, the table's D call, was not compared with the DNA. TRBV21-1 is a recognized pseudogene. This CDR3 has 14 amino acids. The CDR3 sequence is CASSKQGCNSPLHF. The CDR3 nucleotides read TGTGCCAGCAGCAAACAGGGGTGCAATTCACCCCTCCACTTT.

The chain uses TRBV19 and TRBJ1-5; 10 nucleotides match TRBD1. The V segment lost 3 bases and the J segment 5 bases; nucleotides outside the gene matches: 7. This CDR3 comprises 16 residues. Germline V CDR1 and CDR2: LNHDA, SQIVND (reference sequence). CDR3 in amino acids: CASSIIRGTGDQPQHF. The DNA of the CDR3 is TGTGCCAGTAGTATCATAAGAGGGACAGGGGATCAGCCCCAGCATTTT. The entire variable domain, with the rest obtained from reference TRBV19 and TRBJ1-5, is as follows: DGGITQSPKYLFRKEGQNVTLSCEQNLNHDAMYWYRQDPGQGLRLIYYSQIVNDFQKGDIAEGYSVSREKKESFPLTVTSAQKNPTAFYLCASSIIRGTGDQPQHFGDGTRLSIL.

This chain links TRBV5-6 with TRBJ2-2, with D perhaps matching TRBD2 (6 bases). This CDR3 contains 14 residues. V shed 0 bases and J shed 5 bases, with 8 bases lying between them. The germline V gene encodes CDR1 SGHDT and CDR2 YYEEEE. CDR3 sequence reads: CASSLAGGTGELFF. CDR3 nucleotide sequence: TGTGCCAGCAGCTTGGCCGGGGGTACCGGGGAGCTGTTTTTT.

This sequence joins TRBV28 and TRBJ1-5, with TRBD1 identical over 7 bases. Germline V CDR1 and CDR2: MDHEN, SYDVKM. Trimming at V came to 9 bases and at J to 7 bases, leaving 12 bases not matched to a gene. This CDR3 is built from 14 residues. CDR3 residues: CASNTGDLRQPQHF. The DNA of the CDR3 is TGTGCCAGTAACACAGGGGATTTAAGGCAGCCCCAGCATTTT. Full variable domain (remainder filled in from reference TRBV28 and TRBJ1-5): DVKVTQSSRYLVKRTGEKVFLECVQDMDHENMFWYRQDPGLGLRLIYFSYDVKMKEKGDIPEGYSVSREKKERFSLILESASTNQTSMYLCASNTGDLRQPQHFGDGTRLSIL.

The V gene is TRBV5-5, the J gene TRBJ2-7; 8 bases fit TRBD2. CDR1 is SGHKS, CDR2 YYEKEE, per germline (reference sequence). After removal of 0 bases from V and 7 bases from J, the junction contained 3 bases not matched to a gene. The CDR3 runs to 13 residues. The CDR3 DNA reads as TGTGCCAGCAGCTTGGCGGGGGGGCTTGAGCAGTACGTC. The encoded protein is CASSLAGGLEQYV.

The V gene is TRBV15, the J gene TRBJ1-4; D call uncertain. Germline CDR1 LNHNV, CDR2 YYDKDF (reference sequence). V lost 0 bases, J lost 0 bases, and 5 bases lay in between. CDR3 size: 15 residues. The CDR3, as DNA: TGTGCCACCAGCAGAGATGCCACAACTAATGAAAAACTGTTTTTT. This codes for CATSRDATTNEKLFF.

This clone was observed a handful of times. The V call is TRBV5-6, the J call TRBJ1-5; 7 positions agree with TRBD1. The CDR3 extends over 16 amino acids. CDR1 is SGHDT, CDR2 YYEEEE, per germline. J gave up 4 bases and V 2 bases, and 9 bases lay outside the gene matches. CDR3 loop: CASSLNYRGSNQPQHF. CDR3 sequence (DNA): TGTGCCAGCAGCTTAAATTACAGGGGATCGAATCAGCCCCAGCATTTT.

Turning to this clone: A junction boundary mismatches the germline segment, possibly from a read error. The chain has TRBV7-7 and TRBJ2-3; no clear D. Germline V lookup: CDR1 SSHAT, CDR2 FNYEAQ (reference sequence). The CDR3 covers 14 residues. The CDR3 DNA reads TGTGCTAGCAGCTTATCCGTTAGCACAGATACGCAGTATTTT. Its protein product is CASSLSVSTDTQYF.

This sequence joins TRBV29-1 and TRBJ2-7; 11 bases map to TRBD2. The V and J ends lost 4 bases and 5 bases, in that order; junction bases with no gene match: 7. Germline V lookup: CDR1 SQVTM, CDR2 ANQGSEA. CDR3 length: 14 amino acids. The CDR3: CSVVPSGRRNEQYF. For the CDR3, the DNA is TGCAGCGTTGTACCTAGCGGGAGGCGGAACGAGCAGTACTTC.

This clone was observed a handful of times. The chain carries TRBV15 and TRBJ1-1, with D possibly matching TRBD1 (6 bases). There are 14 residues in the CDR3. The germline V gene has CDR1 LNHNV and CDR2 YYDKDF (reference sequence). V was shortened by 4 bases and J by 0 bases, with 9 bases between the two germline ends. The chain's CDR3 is CATSIRGLNTEAFF. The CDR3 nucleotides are TGTGCCACCAGCATCAGGGGCCTGAACACTGAAGCTTTCTTT.

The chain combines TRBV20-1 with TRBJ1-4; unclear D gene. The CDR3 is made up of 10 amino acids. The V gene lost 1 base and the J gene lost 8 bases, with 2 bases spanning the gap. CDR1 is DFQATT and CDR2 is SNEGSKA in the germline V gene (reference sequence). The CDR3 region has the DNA TGCAGTGCTAGAGGAGAAAAACTGTTTTTT. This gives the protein CSARGEKLFF.

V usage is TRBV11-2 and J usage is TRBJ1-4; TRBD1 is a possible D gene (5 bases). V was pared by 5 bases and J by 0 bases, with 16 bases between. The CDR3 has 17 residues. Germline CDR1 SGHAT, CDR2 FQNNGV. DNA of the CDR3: TGTGCCAGCAGCCCTAGGGCGACGGGGGCAACTAATGAAAAACTGTTTTTT. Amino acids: CASSPRATGATNEKLFF.

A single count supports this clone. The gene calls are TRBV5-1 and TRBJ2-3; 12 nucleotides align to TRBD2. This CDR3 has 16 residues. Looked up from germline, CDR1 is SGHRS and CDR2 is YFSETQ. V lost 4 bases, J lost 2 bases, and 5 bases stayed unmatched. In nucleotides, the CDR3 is TGCGCCAGCAGCACCGGACTAGCGGGATCCACAGATACGCAGTATTTT. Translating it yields CASSTGLAGSTDTQYF.

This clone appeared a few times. For the CDR3, the DNA is TGTGCCAGCAGCCAAGATTTGGGGCGGAACACTGAAGCTTTCTTT. The encoded protein is CASSQDLGRNTEAFF. V is TRBV4-2 and J is TRBJ1-1; perhaps TRBD1 as D (5 bases). Per the germline V gene, CDR1 is LGHNA and CDR2 is YNFKEQ. The CDR3 is 15 amino acids. Trimming shortened V by 0 bases and J by 1 base, and 9 bases separated the two germline ends.

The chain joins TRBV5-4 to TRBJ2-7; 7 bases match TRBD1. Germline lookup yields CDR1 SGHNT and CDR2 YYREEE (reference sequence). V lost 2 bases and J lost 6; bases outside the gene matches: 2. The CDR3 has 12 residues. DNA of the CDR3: TGTGCCAGCAGCTTACAGGGGTTCGAGCAGTACTTC. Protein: CASSLQGFEQYF.

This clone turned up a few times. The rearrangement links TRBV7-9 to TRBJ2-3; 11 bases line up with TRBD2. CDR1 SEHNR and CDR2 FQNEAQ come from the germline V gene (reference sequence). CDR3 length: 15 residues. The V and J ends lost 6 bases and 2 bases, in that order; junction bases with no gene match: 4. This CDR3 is CASSRLAGSTDTQYF. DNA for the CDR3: TGTGCCAGCAGTCGACTAGCGGGGTCCACAGATACGCAGTATTTT.

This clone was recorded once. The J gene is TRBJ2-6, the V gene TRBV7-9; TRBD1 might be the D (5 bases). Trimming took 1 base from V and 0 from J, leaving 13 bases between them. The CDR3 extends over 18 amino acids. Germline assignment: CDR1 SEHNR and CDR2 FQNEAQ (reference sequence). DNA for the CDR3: TGTGCCAGCAGCTTAGACGCCAGGGAAGTCTCTGGGGCCAACGTCCTGACTTTC. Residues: CASSLDAREVSGANVLTF.